This T cell receptor (beta chain) was retrieved from a study of blood T cell repertoires in COVID-19. Overall study context: Nucleic acid was either cDNA or gDNA, and it came from T cells, B-cell-depleted T cells, or PBMCs.

This clone has just a few counts. Germline-derived CDR1 and CDR2 are SGHNT and YYREEE (reference sequence). Trimming stripped 0 bases from V and 4 bases from J, with 11 bases between. The CDR3 is made up of 15 amino acids. In the study's own analysis: It was from reference gene primer amplification that nucleated cell counts were estimated. The repertoire was sequenced with immunoSEQ multiplex PCR; TCRdb's copy has only in-frame clones and lacks some. V and J calls and clone size follow that table, whereas D and trimming were derived from the DNA. Of 250,000 to 300,000 clones listed, 65% to 85% are singletons.

J is TRBJ2-1 and V is TRBV5-4; TRBD1 might be the D (5 bases). The origin of this receptor is an elderly man with acute or convalescent COVID-19. Sequenced input: peripheral blood. The CDR3 DNA follows: TGTGCCAGCAGCTTGGCTGCAGGGTTGTACAATGAGCAGTTCTTC. This translates into CASSLAAGLYNEQFF.